These 3 T cell receptor beta chains were sequenced from one sample in a study of blood T cell repertoires in COVID-19. Sequenced by immunoSEQ multiplex PCR; TCRdb stores in-frame clones only, minus some. This sample has 200,000 to 250,000 clones, with 85% to 90% found just once. Sequenced input: peripheral blood. The source of these receptors is a woman aged 55-69 years with acute or convalescent COVID-19.

V and J are TRBV24-1 and TRBJ2-7, with a tentative D call TRBD1 (6 bases). The length of the CDR3 is 16 residues. Trimming took 4 bases from V and 5 from J, leaving 20 bases between them. Germline V gene data show CDR1 as KGHDR and CDR2 as SFDVKD. The CDR3 is CATSDPNRVQSDEQYF. Written as DNA, the CDR3 is TGTGCCACCAGTGACCCCAACAGGGTTCAATCCGACGAGCAGTACTTC.

The count of this clone is one. The CDR3 nucleotides read TGCGCCAGCAGCCCTTTGTATTATCTGGAACAGGGGGCGGGAGAGACCCAGTACTTC. It specifies CASSPLYYLEQGAGETQYF. The chain joins TRBV4-1 to TRBJ2-5, with 9 bases identical to TRBD1. The CDR3 sequence is 19 residues long. J was trimmed by 4 bases and V by 4 bases; bases with no gene match: 19. Germline values: CDR1 MGHRA, CDR2 YSYEKL.

This clone is a singleton in its sample. This chain connects TRBV5-8 to TRBJ1-5; D is undetermined. Per germline, CDR1 SGHTS and CDR2 YDEGEE. V was clipped by 1 base and J by 4 bases, with 9 bases between them. This CDR3 spans 14 amino acids. CDR3 sequence: CASSLWAPNQPQHF. In nucleotides, the CDR3 is TGTGCCAGCAGCTTGTGGGCCCCGAATCAGCCCCAGCATTTT.